This TCR beta chain comes out of a study of shared clonotypes between healthy human individuals. Study-level findings and limits: Naive subsets usually exceeded memory subsets in estimated richness. Clonotype sharing levels among donors were expected to vary with sequencing depth. Shared clonotypes: about 5% naive CD4, roughly 3.8% naive CD8, about 2.2% memory CD4, approximately 0.41% memory CD8.

With 3 bases removed from V and 4 bases from J, the gap between germline ends came to 7 bases. CDR3 length equals 11 residues. Germline CDR1 reads DFQATT; CDR2 reads SNEGSKA (reference sequence). Naivety among CD8 cells was defined by CD45RO negativity and positive CCR7 selection, thereby excluding terminally differentiated effector memory CD45RA+ cells. The table came from immunoSEQ multiplex PCR; TCRdb's copy has only in-frame clones and leaves some out. The sample holds around 580,000 clones, about 98% seen once. Remarks on this clone: No antigen is known for it.

The chain links TRBV20-1 to TRBJ2-7; D is possibly TRBD1 or TRBD2 (5 bases each). Sequenced material: naive CD8+ T cells sorted from blood. This receptor was identified in a man aged 30 to 45 in good health. The CDR3 nucleotides are TGCAGTGCTAGGAGGGGTTACGAGCAGTACTTC. Protein: CSARRGYEQYF.